This T cell receptor (beta chain) was recovered during a study of identical twins. TCRdb reanalysed the 5' RACE reads using MiXCR and keeps one entry per CDR3 protein. Of about 690,000 distinct CDR3 sequences in the sample, 21% were seen once. As for this clonotype: Its antigen is still unknown.

The V end lost 5 bases, the J end lost 5 bases, and 12 bases lay between the germline ends. This CDR3 comprises 14 residues. Germline V lookup: CDR1 KGHSH, CDR2 LQKENI. Study-wide findings and caveats: Models predicted less out-of-frame TCR alpha sharing in monozygotic twins than was found. Researchers reported weaker excess twin sharing in beta out-of-frame sequences.

These data also formed part of another study, on T cells expressing NK-cell markers. As reported in that work: These same clonotypes (in four donors) also led the CD3+CD56-NKG2C+ fraction.

The clonotype comes from a woman aged 18-35 years in good health. The rearrangement links TRBV18 to TRBJ2-2; D is possibly TRBD1 (6 bases). The sequenced sample consisted of PBMCs. The CDR3: CASSSAQGTGELFF. In nucleotides, the CDR3 is TGTGCCAGCTCAAGTGCACAGGGAACCGGGGAGCTGTTTTTT.